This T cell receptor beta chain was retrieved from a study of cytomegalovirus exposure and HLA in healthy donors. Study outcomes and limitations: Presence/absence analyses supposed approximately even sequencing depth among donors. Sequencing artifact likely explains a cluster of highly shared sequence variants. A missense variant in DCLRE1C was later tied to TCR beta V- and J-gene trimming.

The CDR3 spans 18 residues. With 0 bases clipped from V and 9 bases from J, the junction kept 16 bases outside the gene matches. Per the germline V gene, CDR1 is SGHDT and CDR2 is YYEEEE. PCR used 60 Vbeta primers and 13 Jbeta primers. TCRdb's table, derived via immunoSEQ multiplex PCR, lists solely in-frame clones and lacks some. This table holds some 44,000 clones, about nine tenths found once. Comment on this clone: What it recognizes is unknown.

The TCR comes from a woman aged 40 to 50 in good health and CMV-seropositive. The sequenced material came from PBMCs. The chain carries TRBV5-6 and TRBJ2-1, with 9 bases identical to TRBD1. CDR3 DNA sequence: TGTGCCAGCAGCTTGGTCGTCCTCCGGGACAGGGACCAGGGTGAGCAGTTCTTC. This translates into CASSLVVLRDRDQGEQFF.